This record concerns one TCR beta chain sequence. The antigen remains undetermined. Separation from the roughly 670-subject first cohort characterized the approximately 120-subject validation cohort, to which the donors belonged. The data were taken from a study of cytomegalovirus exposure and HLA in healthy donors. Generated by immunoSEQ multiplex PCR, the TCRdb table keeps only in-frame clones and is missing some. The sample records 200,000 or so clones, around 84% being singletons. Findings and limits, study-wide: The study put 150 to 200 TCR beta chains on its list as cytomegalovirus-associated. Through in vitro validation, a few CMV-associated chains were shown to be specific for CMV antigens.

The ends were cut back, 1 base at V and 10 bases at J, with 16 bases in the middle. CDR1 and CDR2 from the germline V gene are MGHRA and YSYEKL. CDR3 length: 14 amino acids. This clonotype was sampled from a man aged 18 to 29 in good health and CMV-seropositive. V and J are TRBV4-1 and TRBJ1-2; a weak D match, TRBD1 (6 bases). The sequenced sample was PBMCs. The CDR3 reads CASSQAGSGTLYTF. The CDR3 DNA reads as TGCGCCAGCAGCCAAGCCGGATCCGGGACACTCTACACCTTC.